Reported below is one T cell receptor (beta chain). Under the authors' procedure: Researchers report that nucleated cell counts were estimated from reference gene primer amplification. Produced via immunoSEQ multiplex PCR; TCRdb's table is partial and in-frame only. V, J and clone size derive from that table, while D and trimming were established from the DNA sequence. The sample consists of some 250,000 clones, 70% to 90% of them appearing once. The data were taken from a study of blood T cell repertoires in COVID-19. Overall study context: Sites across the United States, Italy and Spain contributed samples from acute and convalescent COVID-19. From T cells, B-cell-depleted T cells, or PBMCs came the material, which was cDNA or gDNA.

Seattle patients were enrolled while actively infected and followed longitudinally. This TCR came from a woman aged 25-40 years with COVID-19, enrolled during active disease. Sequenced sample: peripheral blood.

CDR3 sequence (DNA): TGTGCCAGCTCACGACATCAGGGGGCGGGAAACAATGAGCAGTTCTTC. Amino acids: CASSRHQGAGNNEQFF. This chain uses TRBV18 with TRBJ2-1; 8 bases map to TRBD1. Germline CDR1 reads KGHSH; CDR2 reads LQKENI. The J segment lost 5 bases and the V segment lost 4 bases, leaving 10 bases of the junction unmatched. The CDR3 runs 16 residues.